Shown below are 20 T cell receptor beta chains from a single sample sequenced in a study of blood T cell repertoires in COVID-19. Sequencing was performed with immunoSEQ multiplex PCR; in TCRdb, only in-frame clones are kept and a portion is missing. This table has almost 250,000 clones, roughly 88% appearing once. The sample consisted of peripheral blood. These receptors came from a woman over 75 with COVID-19, enrolled during active disease.

This rearrangement joins TRBV28 to TRBJ2-1, with TRBD2 matching over 14 bases. Germline V gives CDR1 MDHEN, CDR2 SYDVKM. This CDR3 contains 16 residues. The junction had 5 bases not matched to a gene; V was cut back by 6 bases and J by 4 bases. The DNA of the CDR3 is TGTGCCAGCAGACCCGGGACTAGCGGGGGATACAATGAGCAGTTCTTC. This encodes CASRPGTSGGYNEQFF.

This clone appeared a few times. In DNA form, the CDR3 reads TGCGCCAGCAGCTTGGAATTGCGGGGGGGCCGCAATGAGCAGTTCTTC. Translating it yields CASSLELRGGRNEQFF. The gene calls are TRBV5-1 and TRBJ2-1; 9 bases agree with TRBD2. The germline V gene has CDR1 SGHRS and CDR2 YFSETQ. The CDR3 sequence is 16 residues long. V lost 0 bases, J lost 6 bases, and 7 bases stayed unmatched. The full variable domain, completed using reference TRBV5-1 and TRBJ2-1, is KAGVTQTPRYLIKTRGQQVTLSCSPISGHRSVSWYQQTPGQGLQFLFEYFSETQRNKGNFPGRFSGRQFSNSRSEMNVSTLELGDSALYLCASSLELRGGRNEQFFGPGTRLTVL.

The rearrangement joins TRBV27 to TRBJ2-1; tentatively, D is TRBD1 (5 bases). V dropped 7 bases and J dropped 5 bases, with 21 bases sitting between them. The germline V gene encodes CDR1 MNHEY and CDR2 SMNVEV (reference sequence). The CDR3 length is 16 residues. The CDR3 is CASKTWAGKYDNEQFF. For the CDR3, the DNA is TGTGCCAGCAAAACTTGGGCAGGGAAATATGACAATGAGCAGTTCTTC.

This rearrangement joins TRBV6-5 to TRBJ1-3; 10 nucleotides align to TRBD1. Trimming took 6 bases from V and 11 from J; bases not matched to a gene: 13. Germline CDR1 and CDR2: MNHEY and SVGAGI. There are 15 residues in the CDR3. CDR3 nucleotide sequence: TGTGCCAGCAGAGATAGACAGGGGGCTTCAGGCGCCATATATTTT. Its translation: CASRDRQGASGAIYF.

The chain has TRBV13 and TRBJ1-2; possibly TRBD1 for D (6 bases). The CDR3 is made up of 14 amino acids. Germline V gives CDR1 PRHDT, CDR2 FYEKMQ (reference sequence). Trimming shortened V by 4 bases and J by 4 bases, and 13 bases separated the two germline ends. DNA for the CDR3: TGTGCCAGCAGCTCTTACCAGGGGATCTATGGCTACACCTTC. Amino acids: CASSSYQGIYGYTF.

This clone is a singleton in its sample. The V and J genes are TRBV28 and TRBJ1-2, with D possibly being TRBD1 (6 bases). Germline values: CDR1 MDHEN, CDR2 SYDVKM. Trimming took 4 bases from V and 0 from J, leaving 12 bases between them. The CDR3 is 15 amino acids. CDR3 nucleotide sequence: TGTGCCAGCAGTTCCTGGACAGCAACTAACTATGGCTACACCTTC. It translates to CASSSWTATNYGYTF.

This clone turned up a few times. This rearrangement joins TRBV5-1 to TRBJ1-2; 8 positions match TRBD1. The V segment lost 5 bases and the J segment 2 bases; nucleotides outside the gene matches: 8. Germline lookup yields CDR1 SGHRS and CDR2 YFSETQ. The CDR3 is made up of 15 amino acids. The CDR3 spells CASSPTTGGNYGYTF. CDR3 nucleotides: TGCGCCAGCAGTCCGACAACAGGGGGGAACTATGGCTACACCTTC. Variable domain in full (rest from reference TRBV5-1 and TRBJ1-2): KAGVTQTPRYLIKTRGQQVTLSCSPISGHRSVSWYQQTPGQGLQFLFEYFSETQRNKGNFPGRFSGRQFSNSRSEMNVSTLELGDSALYLCASSPTTGGNYGYTFGSGTRLTVV.

The V call is TRBV7-2, the J call TRBJ2-3; D remains ambiguous. Trimming removed 5 bases at V and 5 bases at J, with 11 bases between. Germline lookup yields CDR1 SGHTA and CDR2 FQGNSA. There are 13 residues in the CDR3. CDR3 coding DNA: TGTGCCAGCAGCCCCAAGCGAGAAGATACGCAGTATTTT. Translating it yields CASSPKREDTQYF.

V gene TRBV29-1 combines with J gene TRBJ2-2; D gene uncertain. The CDR3 sequence is 14 residues long. The ends were cut back, 4 bases at V and 1 base at J, with 10 bases in the middle. Per the germline V gene, CDR1 is SQVTM and CDR2 is ANQGSEA. In DNA, the CDR3 is TGCAGCGTTGCTGCGTCGCAGAACACCGGGGAGCTGTTTTTT. Translated, it gives CSVAASQNTGELFF.

The chain joins TRBV28 to TRBJ1-2, with D tentatively TRBD1 (6 bases). Germline V gene sequence: CDR1 MDHEN, CDR2 SYDVKM. The CDR3 has 15 residues. V gave up 6 bases and J gave up 6 bases, with 20 bases separating them. CDR3 sequence: CASSQGGGRDDGYTF. The CDR3 region has the DNA TGTGCCAGCAGCCAAGGGGGGGGCAGGGACGATGGCTACACCTTC.

This clone was detected only a few times. The chain employs TRBV20-1 and TRBJ2-7, with D perhaps matching TRBD2 (5 bases). The CDR3 has 11 residues. Between the trimmed V and J ends, which lost 6 bases and 3 bases, there was a span of 9 bases. Per germline, CDR1 DFQATT and CDR2 SNEGSKA (reference sequence). CDR3 loop: CSALADYEQYF. CDR3 DNA sequence: TGCAGTGCCCTAGCAGACTACGAGCAGTACTTC.

This clone was seen more than once but under ten times. The CDR3 DNA sequence: TGTGCCAGCAGTTTTACGGGAAAGTTGGGAGAGACCCAGTACTTC. It yields the protein CASSFTGKLGETQYF. The genes are TRBV28 and TRBJ2-5; D is perhaps TRBD2 (5 bases). This CDR3 comprises 15 residues. V was cut by 3 bases and J by 4 bases, with 15 bases left in between. Germline CDR1 is MDHEN and CDR2 is SYDVKM.

In regard to this clone: In the same sample, other DNA sequences code for this CDR3. The chain joins TRBV10-3 to TRBJ2-1; D is perhaps TRBD1 (6 bases). Germline V gives CDR1 ENHRY, CDR2 SYGVKD. This CDR3 comprises 14 residues. The germline V and J ends were trimmed by 6 bases and 0 bases, with 9 bases remaining between them. In nucleotides, the CDR3 is TGTGCCATCAGCGAAGGGGGCTCCTACAATGAGCAGTTCTTC. Its translation: CAISEGGSYNEQFF.

The chain employs TRBV4-3 and TRBJ1-3, with TRBD1 identical over 9 bases. Trimming cost V 6 bases and J 5 bases; bases outside gene matches: 20. This CDR3 contains 19 residues. Germline values: CDR1 LGHNA, CDR2 YSLEER. CDR3 residues: CASSRSWGQGVDYRNTIYF. CDR3 in DNA: TGCGCCAGCAGTCGTTCTTGGGGACAGGGTGTCGATTATCGAAACACCATATATTTT.

The chain recombines TRBV28 with TRBJ2-7, with D perhaps TRBD1 (5 bases). CDR1 and CDR2 from the germline V gene are MDHEN and SYDVKM. The CDR3 is 15 amino acids. Trimming cost V 3 bases and J 5 bases, with 17 bases left between them. The CDR3 loop reads CASSFWYGQRHEQYF. The DNA for the CDR3 is TGTGCCAGCAGTTTTTGGTACGGACAAAGACACGAGCAGTACTTC.

There are a few counts of this clone. This chain links TRBV28 with TRBJ1-2, with TRBD1 matching 7 bases. Germline lookup yields CDR1 MDHEN and CDR2 SYDVKM. The CDR3 has 16 amino acids. Trimming took 3 bases from V and 1 from J; bases not matched to a gene: 8. CDR3 bases: TGTGCCAGCAGTTTGGCCGGGACAGCGAATAACTATGGCTACACCTTC. Amino acid sequence: CASSLAGTANNYGYTF.

This sequence joins TRBV27 and TRBJ1-1, with a weak D call TRBD1 (5 bases). The ends were cut back, 5 bases at V and 2 bases at J, with 12 bases in the middle. The length of the CDR3 is 14 residues. Germline V gene data show CDR1 as MNHEY and CDR2 as SMNVEV (reference sequence). The CDR3 nucleotides are TGTGCCAGCAGTCCAGGGATACCCAACACTGAAGCTTTCTTT. Its protein is CASSPGIPNTEAFF.

This chain joins TRBV6-5 and TRBJ1-1; D perhaps matches TRBD1 (5 bases). Trimming took 2 bases from V and 2 from J, leaving 6 bases between them. The CDR3 is made up of 13 amino acids. Looked up from germline, CDR1 is MNHEY and CDR2 is SVGAGI. The CDR3 DNA reads as TGTGCCAGCAGTTACCAGGGAAACACTGAAGCTTTCTTT. The encoded protein is CASSYQGNTEAFF.

This rearrangement joins TRBV5-4 to TRBJ1-1; a possible D gene is TRBD1 (5 bases). The V end lost 3 bases, the J end lost 4 bases, and 19 bases lay between the germline ends. The CDR3 covers 16 residues. In germline, CDR1 is SGHNT, CDR2 YYREEE (reference sequence). DNA of the CDR3: TGTGCCAGCAGCTCCGGGGGAGCCCCGCGGACCACTGAAGCTTTCTTT. Encoded protein: CASSSGGAPRTTEAFF.

This clone was counted only a few times. The rearrangement joins TRBV3-1 (or the pseudogene TRBV3-2) to TRBJ1-1, with D possibly TRBD1 on 5 matching bases. V lost 0 bases, J lost 2 bases, and 16 bases lay in between. CDR1 is LGHDT and CDR2 is YNNKEL in the germline V gene (reference sequence). The CDR3 sequence is 17 residues long. CDR3 in DNA: TGTGCCAGCAGCCAAGACGGGGGGTCTTTCATAAACACTGAAGCTTTCTTT. It specifies CASSQDGGSFINTEAFF.